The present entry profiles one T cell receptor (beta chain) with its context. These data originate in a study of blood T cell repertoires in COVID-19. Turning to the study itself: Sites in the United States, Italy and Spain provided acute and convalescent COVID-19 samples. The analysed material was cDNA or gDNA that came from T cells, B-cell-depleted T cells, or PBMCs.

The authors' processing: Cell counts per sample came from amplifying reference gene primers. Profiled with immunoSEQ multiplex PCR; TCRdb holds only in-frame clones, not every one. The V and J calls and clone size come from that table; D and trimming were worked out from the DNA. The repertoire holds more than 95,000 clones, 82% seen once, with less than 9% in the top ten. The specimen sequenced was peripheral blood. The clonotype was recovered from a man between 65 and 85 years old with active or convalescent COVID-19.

In DNA form, the CDR3 reads TGTGCCAGTAGTACTTCACAGGGTATGACTGAAGCTTTCTTT. It codes for CASSTSQGMTEAFF. The rearrangement joins TRBV19 to TRBJ1-1, with D possibly being TRBD1 (6 bases). Between the trimmed V and J ends, which lost 4 bases and 5 bases, there was a span of 14 bases. Per germline, CDR1 LNHDA and CDR2 SQIVND (reference sequence). CDR3 size: 14 residues. The full variable domain, with the rest looked up from reference TRBV19 and TRBJ1-1, is DGGITQSPKYLFRKEGQNVTLSCEQNLNHDAMYWYRQDPGQGLRLIYYSQIVNDFQKGDIAEGYSVSREKKESFPLTVTSAQKNPTAFYLCASSTSQGMTEAFFGQGTRLTVV.